This T cell receptor (beta chain) was profiled in a study of blood T cell repertoires in COVID-19. The CDR3 is 16 residues long. The V and J ends lost 2 bases and 0 bases respectively, with 12 bases between them. Germline CDR1 is SGHVS and CDR2 is FNYEAQ. TCRdb keeps only in-frame clones here, not all; method: immunoSEQ multiplex PCR. Of over 200,000 clones listed, about 87% are singletons. This sequence was found in a woman younger than 45 who had been exposed to COVID-19. Sequenced input: PBMCs or T cells enriched from blood (not recorded which). This chain uses TRBV7-6 with TRBJ2-3; possibly TRBD2 for D (6 bases). CDR3 in amino acids: CASSLSGSGSTDTQYF. The CDR3 DNA is TGTGCCAGCAGCTTATCCGGTAGCGGTAGCACAGATACGCAGTATTTT.